A selection of T cell receptor beta chains follows, all from one sample in a study of OX40 agonist ivuxolimab in advanced cancers. Some clones are missing from TCRdb's copy, which holds only in-frame ones; the method was immunoSEQ multiplex PCR. The sample holds tens of thousands of clones, 80% to 95% seen once. Sample: CD4+ or CD8+ T cells sorted from blood, taken in a trial of the OX40 agonist ivuxolimab. These receptors were taken from an adult with an advanced solid tumor such as melanoma, head and neck, liver or kidney cancer. Both conserved end residues are part of each CDR3. The order of the fields is V gene, clone size, D gene, J gene, CDR3 DNA, CDR3 protein. The D gene is left open where the match is weak. Not every row has a clone size; where given, it reads once, few, many or a size class.

v_gene: TRBV15; abundance: NA; d_gene: TRBD1; j_gene: TRBJ2-1; CDR3nt: TGTGCCACCAGCAGACGGACAGGCGACTACAATGAGCAGTTCTTC; CDR3aa: CATSRRTGDYNEQFF
v_gene: TRBV2; abundance: NA; d_gene: TRBD2; j_gene: TRBJ2-5; CDR3nt: TGTGCCAGCACCATGGCGGGAGGGAAAGAGACCCAGTACTTC; CDR3aa: CASTMAGGKETQYF
v_gene: TRBV11-1; abundance: NA; d_gene: TRBD1; j_gene: TRBJ1-1; CDR3nt: TGTGCCAGCAGCTTAAGCGGACAGGGGATTGAAGCTTTCTTT; CDR3aa: CASSLSGQGIEAFF
v_gene: TRBV6-1; abundance: NA; d_gene: NA; j_gene: TRBJ2-3; CDR3nt: TGTGCCAGCAGTGAAGCCGGCGGTAGCACAGATACGCAGTATTTT; CDR3aa: CASSEAGGSTDTQYF
v_gene: TRBV11-3; abundance: NA; d_gene: NA; j_gene: TRBJ2-5; CDR3nt: TGTGCCAGCAGCACCTCGGGGGCTAACCAAGAGACCCAGTACTTC; CDR3aa: CASSTSGANQETQYF
v_gene: TRBV7-8; abundance: NA; d_gene: NA; j_gene: TRBJ2-5; CDR3nt: TGTGCCAGCAGCTTAGGCCTACGCAGTGCGGCAGAGACCCAGTACTTC; CDR3aa: CASSLGLRSAAETQYF
v_gene: TRBV28; abundance: NA; d_gene: NA; j_gene: TRBJ2-1; CDR3nt: TGTGCCAGCAGTCTCATGGTAGCGATGAGATCCACTCGCAATGAGCAGTTCTTC; CDR3aa: CASSLMVAMRSTRNEQFF
v_gene: TRBV2; abundance: NA; d_gene: NA; j_gene: TRBJ1-2; CDR3nt: TGTGCCAGCAGCGTCGGGTCCTACGGAGGCTACACCTTC; CDR3aa: CASSVGSYGGYTF
v_gene: TRBV23-1; abundance: NA; d_gene: TRBD1; j_gene: TRBJ2-7; CDR3nt: TGCGCCAGCGGTGGACAGGCACGCTCCTACGAGCAGTACTTC; CDR3aa: CASGGQARSYEQYF
v_gene: TRBV11-3; abundance: NA; d_gene: NA; j_gene: TRBJ1-5; CDR3nt: TGTGCCAGCAGCTTAGATCTTATCTGGGACACCTATCAGCCCCAGCATTTT; CDR3aa: CASSLDLIWDTYQPQHF
v_gene: TRBV28; abundance: NA; d_gene: TRBD2; j_gene: TRBJ2-5; CDR3nt: TGTGCCAGCACCCTAGGGACGGGGGGGATTGAGACCCAGTACTTC; CDR3aa: CASTLGTGGIETQYF
v_gene: TRBV28; abundance: NA; d_gene: NA; j_gene: TRBJ2-7; CDR3nt: TGTGCCAGCAGTGTGACTAGCTCCTACGAGCAGTACTTC; CDR3aa: CASSVTSSYEQYF
v_gene: TRBV4-1; abundance: NA; d_gene: NA; j_gene: TRBJ1-5; CDR3nt: TGCGCCAGCAGCCAAAGGTGGCAGGGGCAAAATCAGCCCCAGCATTTT; CDR3aa: CASSQRWQGQNQPQHF
v_gene: TRBV7-3; abundance: NA; d_gene: NA; j_gene: TRBJ2-1; CDR3nt: TGTGCCAGCAGCTTGAATCCAGGGACACACAATGAGCAGTTCTTC; CDR3aa: CASSLNPGTHNEQFF
v_gene: TRBV2; abundance: NA; d_gene: NA; j_gene: TRBJ2-1; CDR3nt: TGTGCCAGCAGTTTGTCGGGTCCTAGTGAGCAGTTCTTC; CDR3aa: CASSLSGPSEQFF
v_gene: TRBV6-1; abundance: NA; d_gene: NA; j_gene: TRBJ2-3; CDR3nt: TGTGCCAGCAGTGAAATGATAGACCGCACAGATACGCAGTATTTT; CDR3aa: CASSEMIDRTDTQYF
v_gene: TRBV19; abundance: NA; d_gene: NA; j_gene: TRBJ1-3; CDR3nt: TGTGCCAGTACCGACGACTTCCCAAGCTCTGGAAACACCATATATTTT; CDR3aa: CASTDDFPSSGNTIYF
v_gene: TRBV28; abundance: once; d_gene: NA; j_gene: TRBJ2-7; CDR3nt: TGTGCCAGCAGCCTGCGAACCCTGGGACACGCCGAGCAGTACTTC; CDR3aa: CASSLRTLGHAEQYF
v_gene: TRBV19; abundance: NA; d_gene: NA; j_gene: TRBJ2-1; CDR3nt: TGTGCCAGTAGACAAGAGGAGGGGGGCAAGGATGAGCAGTTCTTC; CDR3aa: CASRQEEGGKDEQFF
v_gene: TRBV7-8; abundance: NA; d_gene: NA; j_gene: TRBJ1-3; CDR3nt: TGTGCCAGCAGCTTAGGTCTAGCTTCTGGAAACACCATATATTTT; CDR3aa: CASSLGLASGNTIYF
v_gene: TRBV6-6; abundance: NA; d_gene: TRBD1; j_gene: TRBJ2-1; CDR3nt: TGTGCCAGCAGCAAGGGGGCTCTGGGGAATGAGCAGTTCTTC; CDR3aa: CASSKGALGNEQFF
v_gene: TRBV4-1; abundance: NA; d_gene: TRBD1; j_gene: TRBJ2-2; CDR3nt: TGCGCCAGCAGCCCAATGACAGGGGCCGCGAACACCGGGGAGCTGTTTTTT; CDR3aa: CASSPMTGAANTGELFF
v_gene: TRBV19; abundance: NA; d_gene: TRBD1; j_gene: TRBJ1-5; CDR3nt: TGTGCCAGTAGGAAAATACCGGGACAGGGGTATCAGCCCCAGCATTTT; CDR3aa: CASRKIPGQGYQPQHF
v_gene: TRBV7-2; abundance: NA; d_gene: NA; j_gene: TRBJ1-1; CDR3nt: TGTGCCAGCAGCTCCCGTATGGGTGCTGAAGCTTTCTTT; CDR3aa: CASSSRMGAEAFF
v_gene: TRBV11-2; abundance: NA; d_gene: NA; j_gene: TRBJ1-2; CDR3nt: TGTGCCAGCAGCCCGGGGGGGTGGACAGCTAACTATGGCTACACCTTC; CDR3aa: CASSPGGWTANYGYTF
v_gene: TRBV9; abundance: NA; d_gene: NA; j_gene: TRBJ1-2; CDR3nt: TGTGCCAGCAGCGGCCACATCTCTAACTATGGCTACACCTTC; CDR3aa: CASSGHISNYGYTF
v_gene: TRBV5-1; abundance: NA; d_gene: NA; j_gene: TRBJ2-7; CDR3nt: TGCGCCAGTAGCCCCCGTGACGCCGGTTCCTACGAGCAGTACTTC; CDR3aa: CASSPRDAGSYEQYF
v_gene: TRBV5-3; abundance: NA; d_gene: TRBD1; j_gene: TRBJ2-7; CDR3nt: TGTGCCAGAAGCTGGAGGGACAGGGTGGCCGAGCAGTACTTC; CDR3aa: CARSWRDRVAEQYF
v_gene: TRBV28; abundance: NA; d_gene: NA; j_gene: TRBJ1-4; CDR3nt: TGTGCCAGCAGTTTACTAGGGGTCGGGAATGAAAAACTGTTTTTT; CDR3aa: CASSLLGVGNEKLFF
v_gene: TRBV6-1; abundance: NA; d_gene: NA; j_gene: TRBJ1-1; CDR3nt: TGTGCCAGCAGTCTTCAGAGGGCGAACACTGAAGCTTTCTTT; CDR3aa: CASSLQRANTEAFF
v_gene: TRBV4-2; abundance: NA; d_gene: NA; j_gene: TRBJ2-5; CDR3nt: TGTGCCAGCAGCCAAGTTAAGATTGGGCGGGCTTCCGGAGAGACCCAGTACTTC; CDR3aa: CASSQVKIGRASGETQYF
v_gene: TRBV10-3; abundance: NA; d_gene: NA; j_gene: TRBJ2-2; CDR3nt: TGTGCCATCAGTGATTCGATGCCGACCGGGGAGCTGTTTTTT; CDR3aa: CAISDSMPTGELFF
v_gene: TRBV30; abundance: NA; d_gene: TRBD2; j_gene: TRBJ2-7; CDR3nt: TGTGCCTGGAGTGCCCCGGGAGGTGAGCAGTACTTC; CDR3aa: CAWSAPGGEQYF
v_gene: TRBV5-6; abundance: once; d_gene: TRBD1; j_gene: TRBJ1-4; CDR3nt: TGTGCCAGCAGCGGTCCCGGGACAGGGACCGGTAATGAAAAACTGTTTTTT; CDR3aa: CASSGPGTGTGNEKLFF
v_gene: TRBV4-3; abundance: NA; d_gene: NA; j_gene: TRBJ2-1; CDR3nt: TGCGCCAGCAGCCAAGAATTGGGAAATGAGCAGTTCTTC; CDR3aa: CASSQELGNEQFF
v_gene: TRBV7-5; abundance: once; d_gene: NA; j_gene: TRBJ2-1; CDR3nt: TGTGCCAGAAGCTTAAGCGGGAGGGCCTATTGGGAGCAGTTCTTC; CDR3aa: CARSLSGRAYWEQFF
v_gene: TRBV7-2; abundance: NA; d_gene: NA; j_gene: TRBJ1-5; CDR3nt: TGTGCCAGCAGCCCCGGACCCGCTAGCAATCAGCCCCAGCATTTT; CDR3aa: CASSPGPASNQPQHF
v_gene: TRBV6-1; abundance: NA; d_gene: NA; j_gene: TRBJ1-2; CDR3nt: TGTGCCAGCAGTGAGGGCGGGACACCTAACCCCTTTAACTATGGCTACACCTTC; CDR3aa: CASSEGGTPNPFNYGYTF
v_gene: TRBV28; abundance: NA; d_gene: TRBD1; j_gene: TRBJ1-5; CDR3nt: TGTGCCAGCAGTGAGGCGGGACAGGGCGTTCAGCCCCAGCATTTT; CDR3aa: CASSEAGQGVQPQHF
v_gene: TRBV2; abundance: NA; d_gene: NA; j_gene: TRBJ2-7; CDR3nt: TGTGCCAGCAGTGACAGGGGCTCCTACGAGCAGTACTTC; CDR3aa: CASSDRGSYEQYF
v_gene: TRBV5-6; abundance: NA; d_gene: TRBD1; j_gene: TRBJ1-2; CDR3nt: TGTGCCAGCAGCCTGCAGGGGGAGGGTGGCTACACCTTC; CDR3aa: CASSLQGEGGYTF
v_gene: TRBV27; abundance: NA; d_gene: NA; j_gene: TRBJ2-7; CDR3nt: TGTGCCAGCAGTTGGCGCCACTACGAGCAGTACTTC; CDR3aa: CASSWRHYEQYF
v_gene: TRBV4-2; abundance: NA; d_gene: TRBD2; j_gene: TRBJ2-7; CDR3nt: TGTGCCAGCAGCATTAGGACTAGCGGGAGTTACGAGCAGTACTTC; CDR3aa: CASSIRTSGSYEQYF
v_gene: TRBV7-6; abundance: NA; d_gene: TRBD2; j_gene: TRBJ2-3; CDR3nt: TGTGCCAGCAGGGGAGCGGGGAGCACAGATACGCAGTATTTT; CDR3aa: CASRGAGSTDTQYF
v_gene: TRBV6-6; abundance: NA; d_gene: NA; j_gene: TRBJ2-7; CDR3nt: TGTGCCAGCAGTTACTCGCGTCCGGAGCAGTACTTC; CDR3aa: CASSYSRPEQYF
v_gene: TRBV6-1; abundance: once; d_gene: TRBD2; j_gene: TRBJ2-7; CDR3nt: TGTGCCAGCATCGGTAGCGGGAGCTCCTACGAGCAGTACTTC; CDR3aa: CASIGSGSSYEQYF
v_gene: TRBV5-1; abundance: NA; d_gene: NA; j_gene: TRBJ2-2; CDR3nt: TGCGCCAGCAGCAAACTCAACGCGAACACCGGGGAGCTGTTTTTT; CDR3aa: CASSKLNANTGELFF
v_gene: TRBV10-3; abundance: NA; d_gene: NA; j_gene: TRBJ2-7; CDR3nt: TGTGCCATCAGGGGTGGTCCCCACGAGCAGTACTTC; CDR3aa: CAIRGGPHEQYF
v_gene: TRBV5-8; abundance: NA; d_gene: NA; j_gene: TRBJ1-5; CDR3nt: TGTGCCAGCAGCCAGATTCAGCCCCAGCATTTT; CDR3aa: CASSQIQPQHF